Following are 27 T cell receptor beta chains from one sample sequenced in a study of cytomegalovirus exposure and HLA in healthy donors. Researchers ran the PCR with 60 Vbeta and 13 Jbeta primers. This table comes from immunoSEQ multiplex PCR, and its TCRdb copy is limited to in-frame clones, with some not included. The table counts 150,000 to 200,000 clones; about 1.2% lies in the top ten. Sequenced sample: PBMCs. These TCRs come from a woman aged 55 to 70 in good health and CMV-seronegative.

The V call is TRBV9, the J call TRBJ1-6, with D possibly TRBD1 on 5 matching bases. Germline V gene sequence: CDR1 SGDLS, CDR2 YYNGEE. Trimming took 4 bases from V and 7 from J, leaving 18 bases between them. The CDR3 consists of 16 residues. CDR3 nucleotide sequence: TGTGCCAGCAGCCCCCAAGGGGAAGGCGTGAATTCACCCCTCCACTTT. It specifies CASSPQGEGVNSPLHF.

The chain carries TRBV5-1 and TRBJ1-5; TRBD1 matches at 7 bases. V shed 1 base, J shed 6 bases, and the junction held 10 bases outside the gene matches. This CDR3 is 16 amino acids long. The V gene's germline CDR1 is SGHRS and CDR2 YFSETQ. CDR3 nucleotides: TGCGCCAGCAGCTTGCTCCCCACAGGGGCCGCTCAGCCCCAGCATTTT. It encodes CASSLLPTGAAQPQHF.

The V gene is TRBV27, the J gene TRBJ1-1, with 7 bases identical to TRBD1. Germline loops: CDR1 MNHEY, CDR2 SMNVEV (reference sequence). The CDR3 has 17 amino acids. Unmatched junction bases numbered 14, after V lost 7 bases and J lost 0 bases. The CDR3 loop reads CASKVYTGARMNTEAFF. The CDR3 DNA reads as TGTGCCAGCAAAGTTTACACAGGGGCGAGGATGAACACTGAAGCTTTCTTT.

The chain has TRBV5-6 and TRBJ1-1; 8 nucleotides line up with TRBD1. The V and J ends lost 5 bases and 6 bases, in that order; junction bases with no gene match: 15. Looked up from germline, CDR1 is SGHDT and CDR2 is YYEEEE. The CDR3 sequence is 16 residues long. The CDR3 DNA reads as TGTGCCAGCAGGCTTGGACAGGGACGGCGGTGGGCTGAAGCTTTCTTT. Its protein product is CASRLGQGRRWAEAFF.

CDR3 nucleotides: TGTGCCAGCAGTTATCTGGAGCGGACTGAAGCTTTCTTT. This sequence encodes CASSYLERTEAFF. The chain joins TRBV6-5 to TRBJ1-1; no reliable D call. V was cut by 3 bases and J by 5 bases, with 10 bases left in between. Germline values: CDR1 MNHEY, CDR2 SVGAGI. CDR3 size: 13 residues.

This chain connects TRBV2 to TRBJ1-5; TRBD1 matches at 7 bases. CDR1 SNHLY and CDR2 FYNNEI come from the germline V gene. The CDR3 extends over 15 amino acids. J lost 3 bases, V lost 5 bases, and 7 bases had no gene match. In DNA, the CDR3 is TGTGCCAGCAGTCTGGGGGACAGCCCCAATCAGCCCCAGCATTTT. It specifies CASSLGDSPNQPQHF.

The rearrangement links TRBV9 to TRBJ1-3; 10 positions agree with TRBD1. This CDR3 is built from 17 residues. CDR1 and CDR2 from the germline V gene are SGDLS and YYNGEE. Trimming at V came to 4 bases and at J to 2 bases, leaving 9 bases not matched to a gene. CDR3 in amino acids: CASSTGQGTTAGNTIYF. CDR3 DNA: TGTGCCAGCAGCACGGGACAGGGGACTACAGCTGGAAACACCATATATTTT.

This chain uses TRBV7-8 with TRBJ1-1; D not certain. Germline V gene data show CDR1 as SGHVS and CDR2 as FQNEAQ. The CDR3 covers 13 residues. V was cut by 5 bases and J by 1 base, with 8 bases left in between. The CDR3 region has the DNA TGTGCCAGCAGCACGCCAGGGAACACTGAAGCTTTCTTT. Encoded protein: CASSTPGNTEAFF.

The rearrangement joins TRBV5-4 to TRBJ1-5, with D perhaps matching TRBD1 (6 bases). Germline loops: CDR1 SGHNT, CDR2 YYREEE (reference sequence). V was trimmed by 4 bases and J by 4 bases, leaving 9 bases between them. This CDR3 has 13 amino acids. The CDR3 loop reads CASSLDSNQPQHF. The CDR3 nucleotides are TGTGCCAGCAGCCTGGACAGTAATCAGCCCCAGCATTTT.

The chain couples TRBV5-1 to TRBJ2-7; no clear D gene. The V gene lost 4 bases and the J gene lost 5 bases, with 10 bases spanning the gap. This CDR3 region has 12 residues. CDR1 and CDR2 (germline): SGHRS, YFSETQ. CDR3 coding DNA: TGCGCCAGCAGCCCCTCAGGAAACGAGCAGTACTTC. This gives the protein CASSPSGNEQYF.

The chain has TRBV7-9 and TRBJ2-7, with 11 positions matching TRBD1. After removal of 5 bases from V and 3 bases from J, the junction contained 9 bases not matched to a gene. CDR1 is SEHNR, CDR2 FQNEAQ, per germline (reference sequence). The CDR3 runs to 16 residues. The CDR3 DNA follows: TGTGCCAGCAGCCGGATGGGGACAGGGGGGAGCTACGAGCAGTACTTC. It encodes CASSRMGTGGSYEQYF.

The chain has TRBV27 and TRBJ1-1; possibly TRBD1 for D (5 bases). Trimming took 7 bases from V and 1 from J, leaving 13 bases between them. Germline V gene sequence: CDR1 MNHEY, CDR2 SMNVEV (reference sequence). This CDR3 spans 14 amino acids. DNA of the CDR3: TGTGCCAGCACCCCCCAGGGCGGGAACACTGAAGCTTTCTTT. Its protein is CASTPQGGNTEAFF.

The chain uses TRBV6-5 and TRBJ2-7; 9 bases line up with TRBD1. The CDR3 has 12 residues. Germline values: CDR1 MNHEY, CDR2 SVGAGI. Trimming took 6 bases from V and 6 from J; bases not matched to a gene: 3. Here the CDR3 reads CASSPTGGEQYF. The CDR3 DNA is TGTGCCAGCAGCCCGACAGGGGGCGAGCAGTACTTC.

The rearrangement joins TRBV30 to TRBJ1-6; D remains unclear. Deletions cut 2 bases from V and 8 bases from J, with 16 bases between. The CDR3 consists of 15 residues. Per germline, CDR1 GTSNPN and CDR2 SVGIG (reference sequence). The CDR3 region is CAWSTTTGWDSPLHF. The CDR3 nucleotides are TGTGCCTGGAGTACGACAACGGGGTGGGATTCACCCCTCCACTTT.

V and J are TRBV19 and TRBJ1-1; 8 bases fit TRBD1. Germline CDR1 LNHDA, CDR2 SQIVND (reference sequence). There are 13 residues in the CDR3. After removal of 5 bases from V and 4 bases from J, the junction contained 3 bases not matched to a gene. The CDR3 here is CASSPGTGTEAFF. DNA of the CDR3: TGTGCCAGTAGTCCGGGGACAGGCACTGAAGCTTTCTTT.

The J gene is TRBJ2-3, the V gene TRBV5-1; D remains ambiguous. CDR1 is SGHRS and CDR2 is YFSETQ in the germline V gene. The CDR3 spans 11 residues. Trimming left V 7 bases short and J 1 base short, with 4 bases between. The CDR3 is CASRGTDTQYF. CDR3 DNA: TGCGCCAGCCGGGGCACAGATACGCAGTATTTT.

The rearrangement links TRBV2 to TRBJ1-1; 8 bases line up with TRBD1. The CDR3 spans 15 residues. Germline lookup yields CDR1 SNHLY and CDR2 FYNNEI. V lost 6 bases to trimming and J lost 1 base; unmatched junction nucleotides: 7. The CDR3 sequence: CASRARQGSNTEAFF. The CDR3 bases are TGTGCCAGCAGGGCTAGACAGGGGTCGAACACTGAAGCTTTCTTT.

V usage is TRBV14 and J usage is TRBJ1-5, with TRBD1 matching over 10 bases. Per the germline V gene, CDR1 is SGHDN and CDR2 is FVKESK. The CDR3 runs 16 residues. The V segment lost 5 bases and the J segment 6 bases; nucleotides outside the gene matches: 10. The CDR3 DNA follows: TGTGCCAGCAGCTCACGGGGGGGACAGGGGTTTCAGCCCCAGCATTTT. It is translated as CASSSRGGQGFQPQHF.

Here the CDR3 DNA reads TGTGCCAGCGCGTACAGGGGCCGACATATAGACTATGGCTACACCTTC. This encodes CASAYRGRHIDYGYTF. The chain uses TRBV18 and TRBJ1-2; 7 nucleotides align to TRBD1. Germline V gene sequence: CDR1 KGHSH, CDR2 LQKENI. This CDR3 has 16 amino acids. Trimming at V came to 8 bases and at J to 3 bases, leaving 15 bases not matched to a gene.

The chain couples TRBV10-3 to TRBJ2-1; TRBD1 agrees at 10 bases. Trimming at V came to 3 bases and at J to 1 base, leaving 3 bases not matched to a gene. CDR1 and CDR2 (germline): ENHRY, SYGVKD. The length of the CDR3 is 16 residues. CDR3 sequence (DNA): TGTGCCATCAGTGAACTGGGACAGGGGTCCTACAATGAGCAGTTCTTC. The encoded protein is CAISELGQGSYNEQFF.

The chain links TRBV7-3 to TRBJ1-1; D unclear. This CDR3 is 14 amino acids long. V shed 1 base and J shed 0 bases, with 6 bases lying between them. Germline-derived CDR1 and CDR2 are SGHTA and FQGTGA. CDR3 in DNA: TGTGCCAGCAGCTTAATGGAGATGAACACTGAAGCTTTCTTT. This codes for CASSLMEMNTEAFF.

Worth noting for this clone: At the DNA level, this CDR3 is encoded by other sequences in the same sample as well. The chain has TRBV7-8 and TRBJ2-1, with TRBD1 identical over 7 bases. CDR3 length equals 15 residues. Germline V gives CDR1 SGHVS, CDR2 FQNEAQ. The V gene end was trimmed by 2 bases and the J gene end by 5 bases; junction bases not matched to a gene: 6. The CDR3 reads CASSLYPQGDNEQFF. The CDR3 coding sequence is TGTGCCAGCAGCTTATACCCTCAGGGGGACAATGAGCAGTTCTTC. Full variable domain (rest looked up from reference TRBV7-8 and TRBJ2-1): GAGVSQSPRYKVAKRGQDVALRCDPISGHVSLFWYQQALGQGPEFLTYFQNEAQLDKSGLPSDRFFAERPEGSVSTLKIQRTQQEDSAVYLCASSLYPQGDNEQFFGPGTRLTVL.

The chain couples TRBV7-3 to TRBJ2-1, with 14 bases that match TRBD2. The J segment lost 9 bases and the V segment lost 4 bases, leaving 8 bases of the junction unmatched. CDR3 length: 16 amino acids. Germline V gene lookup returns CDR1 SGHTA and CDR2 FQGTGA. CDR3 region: CASSSPGLAGVSEQFF. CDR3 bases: TGTGCCAGCAGCTCGCCGGGACTAGCGGGGGTATCTGAGCAGTTCTTC.

CDR3: CASSRTGQGQTYGYTF. In nucleotides, the CDR3 is TGTGCCAGCAGCCGTACGGGACAGGGACAGACCTATGGCTACACCTTC. The V call is TRBV11-2, the J call TRBJ1-2; 9 bases line up with TRBD1. With 5 bases clipped from V and 4 bases from J, the junction kept 11 bases outside the gene matches. The CDR3 runs to 16 residues. The V gene's germline CDR1 is SGHAT and CDR2 FQNNGV.

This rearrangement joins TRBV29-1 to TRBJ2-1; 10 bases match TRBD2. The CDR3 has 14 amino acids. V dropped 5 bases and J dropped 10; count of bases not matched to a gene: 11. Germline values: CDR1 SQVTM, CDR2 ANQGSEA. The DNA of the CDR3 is TGCAGCGTTTGGGGGCTAGCGGGAGTCCAGGAGCAGTTCTTC. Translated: CSVWGLAGVQEQFF.

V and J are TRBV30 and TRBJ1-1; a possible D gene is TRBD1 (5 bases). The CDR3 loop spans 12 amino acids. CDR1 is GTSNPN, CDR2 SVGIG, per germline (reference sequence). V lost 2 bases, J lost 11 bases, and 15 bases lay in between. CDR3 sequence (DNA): TGTGCCTGGAGTCCACGGGGAGGGGCCGCTTTCTTT. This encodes CAWSPRGGAAFF.

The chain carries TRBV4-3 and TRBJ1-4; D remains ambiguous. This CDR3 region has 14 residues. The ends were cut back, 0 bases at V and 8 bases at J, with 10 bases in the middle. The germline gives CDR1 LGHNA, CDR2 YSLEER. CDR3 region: CASSQEGPGEKLFF. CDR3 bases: TGCGCCAGCAGCCAAGAAGGACCGGGGGAAAAACTGTTTTTT.